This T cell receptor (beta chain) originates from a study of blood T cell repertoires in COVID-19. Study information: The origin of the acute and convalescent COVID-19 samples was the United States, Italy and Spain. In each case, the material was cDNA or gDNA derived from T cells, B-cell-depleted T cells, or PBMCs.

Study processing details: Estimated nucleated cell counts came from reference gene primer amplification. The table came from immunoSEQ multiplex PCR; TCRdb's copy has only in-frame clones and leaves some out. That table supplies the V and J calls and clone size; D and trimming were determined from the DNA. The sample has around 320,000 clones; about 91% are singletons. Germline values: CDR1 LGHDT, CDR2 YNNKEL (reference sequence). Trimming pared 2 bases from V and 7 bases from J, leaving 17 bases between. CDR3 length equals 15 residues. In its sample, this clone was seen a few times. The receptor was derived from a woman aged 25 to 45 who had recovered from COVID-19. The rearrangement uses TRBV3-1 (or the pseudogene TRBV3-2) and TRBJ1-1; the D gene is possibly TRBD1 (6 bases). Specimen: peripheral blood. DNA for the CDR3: TGTGCCAGCAGCCAAACAAGAATAGGCAGGGGTGAAGCTTTCTTT. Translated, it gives CASSQTRIGRGEAFF.